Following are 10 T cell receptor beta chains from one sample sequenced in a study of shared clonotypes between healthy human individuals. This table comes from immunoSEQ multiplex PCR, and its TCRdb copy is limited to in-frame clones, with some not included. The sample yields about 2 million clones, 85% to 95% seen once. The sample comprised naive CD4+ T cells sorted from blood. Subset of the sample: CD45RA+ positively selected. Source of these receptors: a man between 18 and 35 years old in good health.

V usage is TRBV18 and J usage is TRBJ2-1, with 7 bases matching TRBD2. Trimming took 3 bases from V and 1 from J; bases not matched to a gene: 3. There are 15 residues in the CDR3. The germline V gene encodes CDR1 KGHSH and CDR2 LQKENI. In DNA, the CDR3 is TGTGCCAGCTCACCGCGGGAGAGGTCCTACAATGAGCAGTTCTTC. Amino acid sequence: CASSPRERSYNEQFF.

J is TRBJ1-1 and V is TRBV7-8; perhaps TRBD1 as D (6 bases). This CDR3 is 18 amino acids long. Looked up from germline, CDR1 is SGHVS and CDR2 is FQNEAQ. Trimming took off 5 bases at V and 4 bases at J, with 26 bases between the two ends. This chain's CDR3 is CASSPLGVGLGGGTEAFF. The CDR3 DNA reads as TGTGCCAGCAGCCCGCTAGGGGTAGGACTAGGGGGGGGCACTGAAGCTTTCTTT.

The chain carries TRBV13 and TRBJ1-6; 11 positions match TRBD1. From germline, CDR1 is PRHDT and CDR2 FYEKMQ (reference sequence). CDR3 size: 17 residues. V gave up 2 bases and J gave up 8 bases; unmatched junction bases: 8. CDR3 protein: CASSLTRTGGYYSPLHF. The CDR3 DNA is TGTGCCAGCAGCTTAACGAGGACAGGGGGCTACTATTCACCCCTCCACTTT. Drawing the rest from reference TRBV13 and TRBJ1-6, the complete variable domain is AAGVIQSPRHLIKEKRETATLKCYPIPRHDTVYWYQQGPGQDPQFLISFYEKMQSDKGSIPDRFSAQQFSDYHSELNMSSLELGDSALYFCASSLTRTGGYYSPLHFGNGTRLTVT.

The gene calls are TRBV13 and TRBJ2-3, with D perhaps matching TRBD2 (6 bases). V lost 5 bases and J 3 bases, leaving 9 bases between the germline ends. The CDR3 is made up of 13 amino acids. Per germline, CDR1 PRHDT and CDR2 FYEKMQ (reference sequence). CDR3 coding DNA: TGTGCCAGCAGCCCGGGGAGGACAGATACGCAGTATTTT. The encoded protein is CASSPGRTDTQYF.

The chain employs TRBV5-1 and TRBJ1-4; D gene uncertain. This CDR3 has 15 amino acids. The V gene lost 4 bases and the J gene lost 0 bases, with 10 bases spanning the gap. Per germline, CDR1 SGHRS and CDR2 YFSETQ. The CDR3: CASSMGSATNEKLFF. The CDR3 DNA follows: TGCGCCAGCAGCATGGGTTCAGCAACTAATGAAAAACTGTTTTTT.

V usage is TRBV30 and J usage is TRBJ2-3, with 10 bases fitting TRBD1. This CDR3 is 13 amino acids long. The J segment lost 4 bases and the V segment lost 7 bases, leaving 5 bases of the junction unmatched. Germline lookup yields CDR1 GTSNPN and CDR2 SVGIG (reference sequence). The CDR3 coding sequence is TGTGCCTCCGGGACAGGGGCCCCAGATACGCAGTATTTT. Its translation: CASGTGAPDTQYF.

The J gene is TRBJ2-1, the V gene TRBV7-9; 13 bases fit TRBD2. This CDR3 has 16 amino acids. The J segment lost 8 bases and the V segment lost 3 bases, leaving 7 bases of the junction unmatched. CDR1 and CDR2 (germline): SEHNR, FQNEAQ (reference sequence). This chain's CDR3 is CASSLGTSGIFDEQFF. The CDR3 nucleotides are TGTGCCAGCAGCTTGGGGACTAGCGGGATCTTTGATGAGCAGTTCTTC.

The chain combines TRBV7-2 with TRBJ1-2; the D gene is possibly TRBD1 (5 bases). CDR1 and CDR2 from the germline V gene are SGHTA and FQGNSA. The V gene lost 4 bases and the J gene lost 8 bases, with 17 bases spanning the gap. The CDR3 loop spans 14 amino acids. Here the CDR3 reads CASSWGSVEDGYTF. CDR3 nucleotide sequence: TGTGCCAGCAGCTGGGGGTCCGTCGAAGACGGCTACACCTTC.

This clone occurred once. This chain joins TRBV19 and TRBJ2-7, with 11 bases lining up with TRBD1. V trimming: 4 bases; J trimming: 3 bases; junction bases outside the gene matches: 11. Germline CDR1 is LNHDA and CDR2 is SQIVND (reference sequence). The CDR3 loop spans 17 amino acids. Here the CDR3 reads CASSSTRGTGGYYEQYF. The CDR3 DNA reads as TGTGCCAGTAGTAGCACGAGAGGGACAGGGGGTTACTACGAGCAGTACTTC.

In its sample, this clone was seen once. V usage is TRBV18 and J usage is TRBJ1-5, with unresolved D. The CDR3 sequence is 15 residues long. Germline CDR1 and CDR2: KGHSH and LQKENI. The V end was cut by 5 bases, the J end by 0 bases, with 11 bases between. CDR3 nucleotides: TGTGCCAGCTCAATTTCAGTCAATAGCAATCAGCCCCAGCATTTT. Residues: CASSISVNSNQPQHF. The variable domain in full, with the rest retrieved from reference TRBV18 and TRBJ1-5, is NAGVMQNPRHLVRRRGQEARLRCSPMKGHSHVYWYRQLPEEGLKFMVYLQKENIIDESGMPKERFSAEFPKEGPSILRIQQVVRGDSAAYFCASSISVNSNQPQHFGDGTRLSIL.